These 26 T cell receptor beta chains share one sample of origin, sequenced in a study of shared clonotypes between healthy human individuals. Terminally differentiated effector memory CD45RA+ cells were left out of the naive CD8 fraction, which was CD45RO-negative and positively selected for CCR7. Libraries were prepared by immunoSEQ multiplex PCR; TCRdb keeps only in-frame clonotypes and omits some of them. Among about 2.1 million clones listed, 85% to 95% were seen once. Sequencing was performed on naive CD8+ T cells from PBMCs. Every receptor here comes from a man aged 18 to 30 in good health. Some clones in this sample may be carry-over from other donors' samples.

This clone was seen just once. The CDR3: CASSQDPSQLAGGKGDEQFF. In DNA, the CDR3 is TGTGCCAGCAGCCAAGATCCATCACAACTAGCGGGAGGGAAGGGGGATGAGCAGTTCTTC. V and J are TRBV4-2 and TRBJ2-1; 13 bases match TRBD2. The CDR3 covers 20 residues. Germline trimming cut 0 bases from V and 8 bases from J; bases unmatched to any gene: 16. CDR1 is LGHNA and CDR2 is YNFKEQ in the germline V gene.

The chain is built from TRBV7-9 and TRBJ2-7, with D possibly being TRBD1 or TRBD2 (6 bases each). Trimming stripped 8 bases from V and 5 bases from J, with 13 bases between. The CDR3 sequence is 12 residues long. The germline V gene has CDR1 SEHNR and CDR2 FQNEAQ (reference sequence). The DNA of the CDR3 is TGTGCCAGCGGGTGGGGGGCCAACGAGCAGTACTTC. Its translation is CASGWGANEQYF.

With respect to this clone: At the DNA level, this CDR3 is encoded by other sequences in the same sample as well. This chain connects TRBV27 to TRBJ1-5; the D is unclear. With 0 bases removed from V and 6 bases from J, the gap between germline ends came to 6 bases. The CDR3 length is 13 residues. The germline V gene encodes CDR1 MNHEY and CDR2 SMNVEV (reference sequence). The CDR3 coding sequence is TGTGCCAGCAGTTTATCCGGCCCTCAGCCCCAGCATTTT. Translation: CASSLSGPQPQHF.

The rearrangement uses TRBV10-3 and TRBJ1-2; maybe TRBD1 (6 bases). The CDR3 contains 13 residues. Trimming stripped 3 bases from V and 3 bases from J, with 8 bases between. Germline values: CDR1 ENHRY, CDR2 SYGVKD. The CDR3 protein is CAISERGDYGYTF. The CDR3 bases are TGTGCCATCAGTGAAAGGGGGGACTATGGCTACACCTTC.

CDR3 in DNA: TGTGCCAGCAGCCCGCCGACAGCCCACTACACCGAGCAGTACTTC. It is translated as CASSPPTAHYTEQYF. The rearrangement joins TRBV5-5 to TRBJ2-7, with a weak D call TRBD1 (5 bases). The V end lost 4 bases, the J end lost 6 bases, and 20 bases lay between the germline ends. Germline V gene sequence: CDR1 SGHKS, CDR2 YYEKEE (reference sequence). This CDR3 region has 15 residues. Using reference TRBV5-5 and TRBJ2-7 for the parts outside the CDR3, the full variable domain is DAGVTQSPTHLIKTRGQQVTLRCSPISGHKSVSWYQQVLGQGPQFIFQYYEKEERGRGNFPDRFSARQFPNYSSELNVNALLLGDSALYLCASSPPTAHYTEQYFGPGTRLTVT.

The V gene is TRBV28, the J gene TRBJ1-1, with D hard to call. CDR3 length equals 14 residues. The germline V gene encodes CDR1 MDHEN and CDR2 SYDVKM. V was shortened by 1 base and J by 0 bases, with 6 bases between the two germline ends. The CDR3 protein is CASSLLAMNTEAFF. The CDR3 DNA sequence: TGTGCCAGCAGTTTATTGGCGATGAACACTGAAGCTTTCTTT.

The chain couples TRBV19 to TRBJ2-2, with D possibly TRBD1 on 6 matching bases. This CDR3 is built from 16 residues. CDR1 is LNHDA and CDR2 is SQIVND in the germline V gene (reference sequence). Trimming left V 8 bases short and J 2 bases short, with 18 bases between. The CDR3 protein is CASGIHQGLNTGELFF. Written as DNA, the CDR3 is TGTGCCAGTGGCATCCATCAGGGGCTCAACACCGGGGAGCTGTTTTTT.

This clone is a singleton in its sample. The chain carries TRBV7-8 and TRBJ2-1; D not resolved. The ends were cut back, 0 bases at V and 0 bases at J, with 9 bases in the middle. The CDR3 sequence is 16 residues long. Germline CDR1 SGHVS, CDR2 FQNEAQ. The CDR3 loop is CASSLAAIYSYNEQFF. CDR3 bases: TGTGCCAGCAGCTTAGCCGCTATCTACTCCTACAATGAGCAGTTCTTC. The whole variable domain, filled in from reference TRBV7-8 and TRBJ2-1, reads GAGVSQSPRYKVAKRGQDVALRCDPISGHVSLFWYQQALGQGPEFLTYFQNEAQLDKSGLPSDRFFAERPEGSVSTLKIQRTQQEDSAVYLCASSLAAIYSYNEQFFGPGTRLTVL.

J is TRBJ2-7 and V is TRBV6-6; D possibly corresponds to TRBD1 (6 bases). The length of the CDR3 is 16 residues. Germline CDR1 is MNHNY and CDR2 is SVGAGI (reference sequence). V lost 2 bases and J lost 4, with 18 bases in between. The CDR3 sequence: CASSYTPTGPLYEQYF. Written as DNA, the CDR3 is TGTGCCAGCAGTTACACCCCGACAGGACCCCTTTACGAGCAGTACTTC.

Here the CDR3 reads CASSPRGWAAYEQYF. The DNA of the CDR3 is TGTGCCAGCAGCCCCCGTGGGTGGGCCGCCTACGAGCAGTACTTC. The gene calls are TRBV7-9 and TRBJ2-7; D call uncertain. The germline V gene has CDR1 SEHNR and CDR2 FQNEAQ (reference sequence). Trimming shortened V by 5 bases and J by 2 bases, and 16 bases separated the two germline ends. The length of the CDR3 is 15 residues.

The chain joins TRBV7-8 to TRBJ2-7, with D possibly being TRBD2 (5 bases). Trimming stripped 6 bases from V and 3 bases from J, with 15 bases between. CDR1 SGHVS and CDR2 FQNEAQ come from the germline V gene. The CDR3 spans 14 residues. The CDR3 loop is CASSSAEDFYEQYF. Written as DNA, the CDR3 is TGTGCCAGCAGTTCAGCGGAGGATTTCTACGAGCAGTACTTC.

The chain joins TRBV28 to TRBJ1-2; possibly TRBD1 for D (5 bases). V lost 5 bases to trimming and J lost 0 bases, with 19 bases between them. The germline V gene encodes CDR1 MDHEN and CDR2 SYDVKM. The CDR3 length is 17 residues. DNA of the CDR3: TGTGCCAGCAGTCCAAGCCACCGACAGACCGCTAACTATGGCTACACCTTC. Its translation: CASSPSHRQTANYGYTF.

This clone was picked up one time. The genes are TRBV10-3 and TRBJ1-2; no firm D call. V dropped 2 bases and J dropped 8 bases, with 12 bases sitting between them. CDR3 length equals 13 residues. Looked up from germline, CDR1 is ENHRY and CDR2 is SYGVKD. DNA of the CDR3: TGTGCCATCAGTGAGGGAGTACGAGACGGCTACACCTTC. Translation: CAISEGVRDGYTF.

The chain is built from TRBV2 and TRBJ2-7, with 12 bases matching TRBD2. The CDR3 loop spans 16 amino acids. The germline gives CDR1 SNHLY, CDR2 FYNNEI. Trimming removed 8 bases from V and 4 bases from J; junction bases left unmatched: 12. The CDR3 is CASWAGLAGTTYEQYF. For the CDR3, the DNA is TGTGCCAGCTGGGCCGGACTAGCGGGGACCACTTACGAGCAGTACTTC.

The chain links TRBV15 to TRBJ2-6, with D tentatively TRBD1 (6 bases). Trimming removed 3 bases at V and 4 bases at J, with 16 bases between. The CDR3 runs 17 residues. Germline CDR1 is LNHNV and CDR2 is YYDKDF (reference sequence). The CDR3 is CATSSSAGVSGANVLTF. In nucleotides, the CDR3 is TGTGCCACCAGCAGCTCCGCAGGGGTATCCGGGGCCAACGTCCTGACTTTC.

This chain's CDR3 is CAISEPGLAAHEQYF. DNA for the CDR3: TGTGCCATCAGTGAACCGGGACTAGCGGCACACGAGCAGTACTTC. This rearrangement joins TRBV10-3 to TRBJ2-7; 11 nucleotides align to TRBD2. The CDR3 has 15 amino acids. Per the germline V gene, CDR1 is ENHRY and CDR2 is SYGVKD. The ends lost 3 bases at V and 5 bases at J; junction bases unmatched: 6.

The chain couples TRBV29-1 to TRBJ2-1; D may be TRBD1 or TRBD2 (7 bases each). The V end lost 4 bases, the J end lost 5 bases, and 15 bases lay between the germline ends. In germline, CDR1 is SQVTM, CDR2 ANQGSEA. This CDR3 region has 14 residues. Written as DNA, the CDR3 is TGCAGCGTTGGGGGGGGACAGCGGGACAATGAGCAGTTCTTC. This codes for CSVGGGQRDNEQFF.

There are a few counts of this clone. This sequence joins TRBV29-1 and TRBJ1-1, with D maybe TRBD1 (5 bases). V was shortened by 4 bases and J by 0 bases, with 15 bases between the two germline ends. There are 15 residues in the CDR3. Germline assignment: CDR1 SQVTM and CDR2 ANQGSEA. In DNA, the CDR3 is TGCAGCGTTGCGGACGGGTGGGGGATGAACACTGAAGCTTTCTTT. This codes for CSVADGWGMNTEAFF. The full variable domain, rest sourced from reference TRBV29-1 and TRBJ1-1, is SAVISQKPSRDICQRGTSLTIQCQVDSQVTMMFWYRQQPGQSLTLIATANQGSEATYESGFVIDKFPISRPNLTFSTLTVSNMSPEDSSIYLCSVADGWGMNTEAFFGQGTRLTVV.

The chain joins TRBV5-1 to TRBJ1-1; D might be TRBD1 (5 bases). This CDR3 region has 15 residues. Trimming stripped 6 bases from V and 3 bases from J, with 18 bases between. Germline CDR1 SGHRS, CDR2 YFSETQ. The CDR3 spells CASNLNTVGDTEAFF. CDR3 DNA sequence: TGCGCCAGCAACCTGAACACGGTGGGGGACACTGAAGCTTTCTTT.

Comments on this clone: This sample includes further DNA sequences coding for the same CDR3. The chain has TRBV27 and TRBJ2-2; TRBD1 agrees at 11 bases. Unmatched junction bases numbered 0, after V lost 6 bases and J lost 3 bases. There are 14 residues in the CDR3. Germline CDR1 is MNHEY and CDR2 is SMNVEV (reference sequence). CDR3 DNA sequence: TGTGCCAGCAGGGACAGGGGGCACACCGGGGAGCTGTTTTTT. Protein sequence: CASRDRGHTGELFF.

The chain couples TRBV27 to TRBJ1-5, with D unresolved. This CDR3 spans 16 amino acids. Germline assignment: CDR1 MNHEY and CDR2 SMNVEV (reference sequence). V was pared by 4 bases and J by 1 base, with 14 bases between. The CDR3 DNA reads TGTGCCAGCAGTTCCCGGTTGGGGTGGAGCAATCAGCCCCAGCATTTT. This codes for CASSSRLGWSNQPQHF.

The chain is built from TRBV5-4 and TRBJ2-1; 7 bases are shared with TRBD1. The CDR3 contains 17 residues. Germline CDR1 and CDR2: SGHNT and YYREEE (reference sequence). J lost 2 bases, V lost 4 bases, and 12 bases had no gene match. CDR3 loop: CASSDRQGPEPYNEQFF. CDR3 coding DNA: TGTGCCAGCAGCGATAGACAGGGTCCCGAACCCTACAATGAGCAGTTCTTC.

The chain carries TRBV28 and TRBJ2-1; perhaps TRBD1 as D (6 bases). The CDR3 is 14 residues long. Germline values: CDR1 MDHEN, CDR2 SYDVKM. V was shortened by 10 bases and J by 2 bases, with 15 bases between the two germline ends. The CDR3 DNA reads TGTGCCACCACATTCAGGGGAACCTACAATGAGCAGTTCTTC. Protein: CATTFRGTYNEQFF.

V and J are TRBV27 and TRBJ2-1; a possible D gene is TRBD2 (5 bases). V was cut by 7 bases and J by 5 bases, with 18 bases left in between. This CDR3 has 15 amino acids. CDR1 is MNHEY and CDR2 is SMNVEV in the germline V gene (reference sequence). Written as DNA, the CDR3 is TGTGCCAGCACCCTACCGGGATCGAGTGACAATGAGCAGTTCTTC. Its translation: CASTLPGSSDNEQFF.

The gene calls are TRBV5-1 and TRBJ2-1; 7 nucleotides line up with TRBD2. This CDR3 has 14 residues. With V trimmed by 2 bases and J by 7 bases, 6 bases remained unmatched. Per germline, CDR1 SGHRS and CDR2 YFSETQ. The CDR3 DNA reads TGCGCCAGCAGCTTTTGGGGCGGGGGTAATGAGCAGTTCTTC. Protein product: CASSFWGGGNEQFF.

This chain uses TRBV27 with TRBJ2-2; no firm D call. Germline CDR1 reads MNHEY; CDR2 reads SMNVEV (reference sequence). V gave up 0 bases and J gave up 3 bases, with 5 bases separating them. This CDR3 contains 14 residues. The CDR3 coding sequence is TGTGCCAGCAGTTTATCTGGGGACACCGGGGAGCTGTTTTTT. As protein: CASSLSGDTGELFF.